The clone carrying this TCR beta chain has more than one count but fewer than ten. The source of the sample is a study of T cells in Graves' hyperthyroidism and ophthalmopathy. V lost 4 bases to trimming and J lost 2 bases; unmatched junction nucleotides: 7. The CDR3 covers 16 residues. Germline V gene sequence: CDR1 SNHLY, CDR2 FYNNEI. Amplification of TCR beta CDR3 regions used RNA as the template. TCR CDR3 underwent first-round RT-PCR with the HTBI primer set. TCRdb called the multiplex PCR reads again in MiXCR, with one record for every CDR3 protein. The sample has over 700,000 distinct CDR3 sequences; over 35% are singletons.

The chain links TRBV2 to TRBJ2-2; 7 bases fit TRBD1. The sequenced sample consisted of blood. This receptor was obtained from a man between 18 and 35 years old with Graves' hyperthyroidism. The DNA for the CDR3 is TGTGCCAGCAGTGGAAACAGGGGTCTTAACACCGGGGAGCTGTTTTTT. It is translated as CASSGNRGLNTGELFF.